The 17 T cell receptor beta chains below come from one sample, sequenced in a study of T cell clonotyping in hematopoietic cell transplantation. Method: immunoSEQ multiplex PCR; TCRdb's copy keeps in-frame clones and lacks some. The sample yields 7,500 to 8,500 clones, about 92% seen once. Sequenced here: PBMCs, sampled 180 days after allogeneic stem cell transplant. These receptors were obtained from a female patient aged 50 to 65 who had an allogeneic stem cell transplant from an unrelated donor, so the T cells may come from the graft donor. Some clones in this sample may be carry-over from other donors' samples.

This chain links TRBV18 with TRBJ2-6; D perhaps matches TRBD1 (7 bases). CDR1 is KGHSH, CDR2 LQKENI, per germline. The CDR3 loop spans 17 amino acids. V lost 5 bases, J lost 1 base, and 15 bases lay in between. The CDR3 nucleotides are TGTGCCAGCTCAGCACAGGGGACTGCGTCTGGGGCCAACGTCCTGACTTTC. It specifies CASSAQGTASGANVLTF.

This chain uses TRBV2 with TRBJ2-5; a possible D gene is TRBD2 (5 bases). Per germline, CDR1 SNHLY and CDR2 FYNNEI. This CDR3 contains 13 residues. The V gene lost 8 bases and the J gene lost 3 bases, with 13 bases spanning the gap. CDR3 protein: CASRPDGEETQYF. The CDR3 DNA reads TGTGCCAGCCGACCAGACGGGGAAGAGACCCAGTACTTC.

The CDR3 DNA sequence: TGCGCCAGCAGCCAAGATCGAGGTCGCCCCCAGCATTTT. Protein: CASSQDRGRPQHF. The chain employs TRBV4-3 and TRBJ1-5; D unresolved. Per germline, CDR1 LGHNA and CDR2 YSLEER. The CDR3 has 13 residues. V was shortened by 0 bases and J by 10 bases, with 10 bases between the two germline ends.

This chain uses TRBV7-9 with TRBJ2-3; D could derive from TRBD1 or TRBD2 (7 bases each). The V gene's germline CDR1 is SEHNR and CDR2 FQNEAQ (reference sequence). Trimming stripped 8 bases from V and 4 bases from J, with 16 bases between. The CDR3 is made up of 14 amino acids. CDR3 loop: CASAGGGYADTQYF. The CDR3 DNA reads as TGTGCCAGCGCAGGGGGGGGGTACGCAGATACGCAGTATTTT.

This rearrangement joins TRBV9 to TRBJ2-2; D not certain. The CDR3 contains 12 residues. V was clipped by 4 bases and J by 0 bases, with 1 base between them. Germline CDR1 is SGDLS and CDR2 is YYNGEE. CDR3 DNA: TGTGCCAGCAGCCCGAACACCGGGGAGCTGTTTTTT. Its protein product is CASSPNTGELFF.

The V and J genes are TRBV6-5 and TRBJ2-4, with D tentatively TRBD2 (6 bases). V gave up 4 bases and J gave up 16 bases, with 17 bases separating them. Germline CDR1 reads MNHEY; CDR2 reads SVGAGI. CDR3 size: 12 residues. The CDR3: CASSSGTQFVYF. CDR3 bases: TGTGCCAGCAGTTCAGGGACTCAATTCGTTTACTTC.

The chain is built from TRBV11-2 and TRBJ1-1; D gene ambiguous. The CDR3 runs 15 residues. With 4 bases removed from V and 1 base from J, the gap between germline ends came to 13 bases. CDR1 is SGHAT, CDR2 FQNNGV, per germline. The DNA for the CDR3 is TGTGCCAGCAGCTCCTGGGAGGGATGGAACACTGAAGCTTTCTTT. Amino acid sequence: CASSSWEGWNTEAFF.

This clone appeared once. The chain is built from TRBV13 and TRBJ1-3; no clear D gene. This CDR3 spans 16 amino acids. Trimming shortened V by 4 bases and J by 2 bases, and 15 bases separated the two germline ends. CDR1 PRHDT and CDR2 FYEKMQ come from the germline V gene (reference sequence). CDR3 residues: CASSSPGGKPGNTIYF. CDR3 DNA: TGTGCCAGCAGCTCTCCGGGAGGGAAACCTGGAAACACCATATATTTT.

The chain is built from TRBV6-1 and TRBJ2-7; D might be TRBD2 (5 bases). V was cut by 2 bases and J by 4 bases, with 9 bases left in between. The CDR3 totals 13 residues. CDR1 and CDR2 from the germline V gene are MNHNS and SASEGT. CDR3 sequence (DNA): TGTGCCAGCAGTGAACGGGGTTCATACGAGCAGTACTTC. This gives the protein CASSERGSYEQYF.

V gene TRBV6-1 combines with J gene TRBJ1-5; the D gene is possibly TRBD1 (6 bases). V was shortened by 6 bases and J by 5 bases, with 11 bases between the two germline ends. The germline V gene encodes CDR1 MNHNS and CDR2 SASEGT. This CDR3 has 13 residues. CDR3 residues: CASSRGLDQPQHF. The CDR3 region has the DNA TGTGCCAGCAGCAGGGGACTGGATCAGCCCCAGCATTTT.

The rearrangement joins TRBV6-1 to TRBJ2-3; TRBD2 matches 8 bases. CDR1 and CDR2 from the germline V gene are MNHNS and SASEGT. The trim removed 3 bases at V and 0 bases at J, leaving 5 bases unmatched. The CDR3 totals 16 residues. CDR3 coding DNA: TGTGCCAGCAGTGAGCGGGGGGCCCTTAGCACAGATACGCAGTATTTT. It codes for CASSERGALSTDTQYF.

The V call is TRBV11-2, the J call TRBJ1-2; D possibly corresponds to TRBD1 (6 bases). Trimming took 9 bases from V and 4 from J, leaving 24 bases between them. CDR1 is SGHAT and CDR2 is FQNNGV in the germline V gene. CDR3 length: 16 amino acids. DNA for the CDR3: TGTGCCAGTTGGGAGGGGGTCGGCAGGGTACTCTATGGCTACACCTTC. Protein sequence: CASWEGVGRVLYGYTF.

In nucleotides, the CDR3 is TGTGCCAGCAGTTACGATCCAGCGGGAGGCGTCTACGAGCAGTACTTC. Translated, it gives CASSYDPAGGVYEQYF. This chain links TRBV6-5 with TRBJ2-7, with TRBD2 identical over 9 bases. The germline gives CDR1 MNHEY, CDR2 SVGAGI. The CDR3 runs 16 residues. V lost 2 bases and J lost 3; bases outside the gene matches: 8.

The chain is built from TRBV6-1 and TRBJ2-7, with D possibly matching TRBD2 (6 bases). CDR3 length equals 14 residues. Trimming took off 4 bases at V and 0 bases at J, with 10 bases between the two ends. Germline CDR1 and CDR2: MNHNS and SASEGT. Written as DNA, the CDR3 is TGTGCCAGCAGTGCCGGGGGATACTCCTACGAGCAGTACTTC. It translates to CASSAGGYSYEQYF.

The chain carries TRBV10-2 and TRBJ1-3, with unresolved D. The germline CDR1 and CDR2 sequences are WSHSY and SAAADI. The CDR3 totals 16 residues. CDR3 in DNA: TGCGACACAGCAATCCTCGAGGCCAATTCTGGAAACACCATATATTTT. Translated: CDTAILEANSGNTIYF.

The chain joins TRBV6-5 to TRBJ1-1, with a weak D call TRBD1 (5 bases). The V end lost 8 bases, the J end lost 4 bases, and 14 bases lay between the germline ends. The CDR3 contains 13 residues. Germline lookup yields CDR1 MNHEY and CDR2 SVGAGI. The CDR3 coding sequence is TGTGCCAGCCACGTGGGGGGGGGCACTGAAGCTTTCTTT. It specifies CASHVGGGTEAFF.

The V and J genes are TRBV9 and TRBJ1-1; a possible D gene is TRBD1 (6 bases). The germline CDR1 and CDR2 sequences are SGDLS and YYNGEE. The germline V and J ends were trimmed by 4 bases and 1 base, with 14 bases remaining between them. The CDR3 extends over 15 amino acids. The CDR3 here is CASSISGTPNTEAFF. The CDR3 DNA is TGTGCCAGCAGCATCTCCGGGACACCGAACACTGAAGCTTTCTTT.